The rows below give T cell receptor beta chains drawn from one sample of a study of early T cells in non-severe SARS-CoV-2 infection. TCRdb redid the calling of the 5' RACE reads with MiXCR, one entry per CDR3 protein. The sample includes over 25,000 distinct CDR3 sequences, about 4.6% of them seen just once. Input material: whole blood. These receptor sequences come from an adult who was a healthcare worker with PCR-confirmed SARS-CoV-2 infection or an uninfected control (not recorded which). Each CDR3 is given with its conserved first and last residue. The D gene is left open where the match is weak. Some rows mark clone size as missing; the rest say once, few, many or name a class of expanded clone.

abundance: many
d_gene: -
v_gene: TRBV24-1
CDR3aa: CATSDPDRFQETQYF

abundance: once
d_gene: -
v_gene: TRBV28
CDR3aa: CASSFFNEQFF

abundance: -
d_gene: TRBD2
v_gene: TRBV18
CDR3aa: CASSPLAGAVENEQFF

abundance: few
d_gene: TRBD1
v_gene: TRBV6-6
CDR3aa: CASSYTGGEGNQPQHF

abundance: few
d_gene: -
v_gene: TRBV6-2/TRBV6-3
CDR3aa: CASSYTDTDTQYF

abundance: many
d_gene: -
v_gene: TRBV6-5
CDR3aa: CASSPPRGEAFF

abundance: few
d_gene: -
v_gene: TRBV11-2
CDR3aa: CASSSSYDSSAELFF

abundance: many
d_gene: -
v_gene: TRBV29-1
CDR3aa: CSVRQVLNTEAFF

abundance: -
d_gene: TRBD1
v_gene: TRBV27
CDR3aa: CASSLVSGTGNNEQFF

abundance: many
d_gene: TRBD2
v_gene: TRBV5-1
CDR3aa: CASSLGTSGGFQETQYF

abundance: many
d_gene: TRBD1
v_gene: TRBV7-2
CDR3aa: CASSLGTGPYEQYF

abundance: -
d_gene: TRBD1
v_gene: TRBV29-1
CDR3aa: CSVPPDRGRGYTF

abundance: many
d_gene: -
v_gene: TRBV11-2
CDR3aa: CASSFSGSRNQPQHF

abundance: many
d_gene: -
v_gene: TRBV7-2
CDR3aa: CASSFRYEQYF

abundance: many
d_gene: -
v_gene: TRBV7-2
CDR3aa: CASSFYREAHGYTF

abundance: many
d_gene: -
v_gene: TRBV4-1
CDR3aa: CASSNPPGGIGNTIYF

abundance: medium-sized
d_gene: -
v_gene: TRBV20-1
CDR3aa: CSASDNSYEQYF

abundance: many
d_gene: -
v_gene: TRBV5-1
CDR3aa: CASSLGGTVDQETQYF

abundance: few
d_gene: -
v_gene: TRBV5-4
CDR3aa: CASSLGTHTEAFF

abundance: few
d_gene: -
v_gene: TRBV18
CDR3aa: CASSPSETYEQYF

abundance: many
d_gene: TRBD1
v_gene: TRBV5-1
CDR3aa: CASSQLGQTTGELFF

abundance: few
d_gene: TRBD1
v_gene: TRBV4-1
CDR3aa: CASSQEGTVSYEQYF

abundance: many
d_gene: -
v_gene: TRBV9
CDR3aa: CASSVGGRVSGYTF

abundance: -
d_gene: TRBD1
v_gene: TRBV7-9
CDR3aa: CASSSGTGEMNTEAFF

abundance: -
d_gene: -
v_gene: TRBV24-1
CDR3aa: CATSEGRGYNEQFF

abundance: many
d_gene: TRBD1
v_gene: TRBV5-1
CDR3aa: CASSLGGTGDNEQFF

abundance: -
d_gene: -
v_gene: TRBV5-5
CDR3aa: CASSLDRALSNQPQHF

abundance: -
d_gene: -
v_gene: TRBV12-3/TRBV12-4
CDR3aa: CASSVAGTVFNEQFF

abundance: -
d_gene: -
v_gene: TRBV29-1
CDR3aa: CSVATARRMYF

abundance: -
d_gene: -
v_gene: TRBV30
CDR3aa: CAWSNGGFRTNTEAFF

abundance: -
d_gene: -
v_gene: TRBV20-1
CDR3aa: CSASTSSTDTQYF

abundance: many
d_gene: -
v_gene: TRBV19
CDR3aa: CASSSGGGHGEQYF

abundance: many
d_gene: -
v_gene: TRBV29-1
CDR3aa: CSVEVDLNTEAFF

abundance: many
d_gene: -
v_gene: TRBV12-3/TRBV12-4
CDR3aa: CASSQKTFTEAFF

abundance: -
d_gene: -
v_gene: TRBV7-9
CDR3aa: CASQRVSGELFF

abundance: many
d_gene: -
v_gene: TRBV18
CDR3aa: CASSPDPGSNYGYTF

abundance: many
d_gene: -
v_gene: TRBV6-1
CDR3aa: CASSVTSSYNSPLHF

abundance: many
d_gene: -
v_gene: TRBV2
CDR3aa: CASESTESYEQYF

abundance: many
d_gene: -
v_gene: TRBV12-3/TRBV12-4
CDR3aa: CASSLGQALTNTEAFF

abundance: many
d_gene: -
v_gene: TRBV20-1
CDR3aa: CSADRGSYEQYF

abundance: few
d_gene: -
v_gene: TRBV6-2/TRBV6-3
CDR3aa: CASSYVQSDTQYF

abundance: many
d_gene: -
v_gene: TRBV6-1
CDR3aa: CASSESPYPGETQYF

abundance: few
d_gene: -
v_gene: TRBV20-1
CDR3aa: CSAISNVRGSYEQYF

abundance: few
d_gene: TRBD1
v_gene: TRBV4-2
CDR3aa: CASSQGQGAGELFF

abundance: many
d_gene: TRBD1
v_gene: TRBV28
CDR3aa: CASSRDRVGNIQYF

abundance: -
d_gene: -
v_gene: TRBV6-2/TRBV6-3
CDR3aa: CASRTGGYEQYF

abundance: few
d_gene: -
v_gene: TRBV7-7
CDR3aa: CASSLGSGWAQYF

abundance: many
d_gene: -
v_gene: TRBV3-1
CDR3aa: CASSQDQGRNQPQHF

abundance: many
d_gene: -
v_gene: TRBV6-5
CDR3aa: CASSYRSNTEAFF

abundance: many
d_gene: TRBD2
v_gene: TRBV6-4
CDR3aa: CASSDSASGNTGELFF

abundance: -
d_gene: -
v_gene: TRBV20-1
CDR3aa: CSAGPGNIQYF